The present entry profiles one TCR beta chain with its context. This sample includes further DNA sequences coding for the same CDR3. This sample was taken from a study of blood T cell repertoires in COVID-19. Trimming removed 4 bases from V and 4 bases from J, with 8 bases in between. Looked up from germline, CDR1 is SGHTA and CDR2 is FQGNSA. The CDR3 spans 12 residues. In the original workflow: Amplification with reference gene primers provided the estimates of nucleated cell counts. TCRdb keeps only in-frame clones here, not all; method: immunoSEQ multiplex PCR. That table gives V, J and clone size, and the DNA gave D and trimming. The sample has about 190,000 clones; under 85% are singletons.

This sequence originates from a woman in her 40s with acute or convalescent COVID-19. The sample consisted of peripheral blood. The chain carries TRBV7-2 and TRBJ2-7; TRBD1 might be the D (6 bases). CDR3 DNA sequence: TGTGCCAGCAGCTCTGGGACATACGAGCAGTACTTC. Protein: CASSSGTYEQYF.